This TCR beta chain was identified in a study of Graves' ophthalmopathy and Graves' hyperthyroidism. Study-level results: With just under 90% sensitivity and 70% to 82% specificity, a 13-signature model separated ophthalmopathy from stable hyperthyroidism.

RNA transcripts were the template, and TCR beta CDR3 regions were amplified from them. The first-round RT-PCR employed HTBI primers together with the Qiagen OneStep RT-PCR kit. A multiplex PCR was then performed as the second round. TCRdb ran MiXCR on the multiplex PCR reads and lists one entry per CDR3 protein. The table has about 480,000 distinct CDR3 sequences, 14% seen once. Exclusion covered patients with other autoimmune diseases or uncontrolled infections (as well as pregnancy or lactation). Patients were diagnosed from clinical symptoms, serum thyroxine, TRAb, thyroid ultrasound and orbital computed tomography. As the starting material, 10 ml of fresh peripheral blood yielded the PBMCs. This clonotype has at least ten counts. The antigen is not known. The germline V gene has CDR1 MNHEY and CDR2 SVGAGI. V was clipped by 0 bases and J by 1 base, with 7 bases between them. The CDR3 is 16 amino acids.

The source material was blood. V and J are TRBV6-5 and TRBJ2-6; a possible D gene is TRBD2 (5 bases). The receptor was derived from a woman in her 30s with Graves' ophthalmopathy. The CDR3 nucleotides are TGTGCCAGCAGTTACTCACCGGGGTCTGGGGCCAACGTCCTGACTTTC. Its translation: CASSYSPGSGANVLTF.